These T cell receptor beta chains were read from a single sample in a study of graft-versus-host responses after intestinal transplantation. Profiling relied on immunoSEQ multiplex PCR, and the TCRdb table lists in-frame clones only, not all of them. The sample holds roughly 11,000 clones; about nine tenths are singletons and the top ten take approximately 3.1%. Source: PBMCs, taken 105 days after intestinal transplantation. Every receptor here comes from a human patient who received an intestinal transplant, so some T cells may come from the graft donor. Each CDR3 is given without its conserved first and last residue.

V,J,CDR3
TRBV25-1,TRBJ1-2,ASSESGTGVFYGYT
TRBV5-4,TRBJ1-1,ASSLASYGDPEAF
TRBV29-1,TRBJ2-1,SVGLLDNEQF
TRBV11-2,TRBJ2-5,ASSLGLAGDQETQY
TRBV11-3,TRBJ2-7,ASRPLGRASGKQGKY
TRBV11-2,TRBJ2-5,ASSLEWRQNQETQY
TRBV6-5,TRBJ2-5,ASMGGASGSKTQY
TRBV5-1,TRBJ2-5,ASSPGHLQETQY
TRBV15,TRBJ2-7,ATSRDTVGAYEQY
TRBV7-6,TRBJ1-1,ASSHGQDVNTEAF
TRBV2,TRBJ1-4,ASSPPGNEKLF
TRBV4-1,TRBJ1-4,ASSQNMEKLF
TRBV9,TRBJ2-1,ASSPRQSSYNEQF
TRBV6-1,TRBJ2-3,ASSPTSGGADTQY